Presented here are 10 T cell receptor beta chains from one specimen sequenced in a study of control samples from healthy donors and cancer patients. Assay used: immunoSEQ multiplex PCR; TCRdb lists only in-frame clones, some missing. The repertoire consists of around 94,000 clones, with over 90% occurring once and the leading ten covering roughly 1.5%. The sequenced sample was blood. The origin of the receptors is a woman aged 25 to 39 in good health.

The chain carries TRBV12-3 or TRBV12-4 and TRBJ2-5; D might be TRBD1 or TRBD2, each matching 6 bases. V dropped 3 bases and J dropped 7 bases, with 12 bases sitting between them. This CDR3 contains 13 residues. This chain's CDR3 is CASSFMGGSTQYF. In DNA form, the CDR3 reads TGTGCCAGCAGTTTTATGGGGGGCTCGACCCAGTACTTC.

The chain combines TRBV27 with TRBJ1-2, with 11 bases aligning to TRBD1. The V segment lost 3 bases and the J segment 7 bases; nucleotides outside the gene matches: 7. Per germline, CDR1 MNHEY and CDR2 SMNVEV (reference sequence). The length of the CDR3 is 15 residues. CDR3 sequence (DNA): TGTGCCAGCAGTTTCTCCGGGACAGGGGGTGGTGGCTACACCTTC. Translated, it gives CASSFSGTGGGGYTF.

Notes on this clone: The same CDR3 arises from other DNA sequences in this sample as well. The chain has TRBV5-5 and TRBJ2-7; the match to TRBD2 covers 8 bases. V lost 0 bases, J lost 1 base, and 6 bases stayed unmatched. CDR1 is SGHKS and CDR2 is YYEKEE in the germline V gene (reference sequence). The CDR3 contains 16 residues. CDR3 in DNA: TGTGCCAGCAGCTTGGGTGCGGGGGGCAGTTCCTACGAGCAGTACTTC. Translating it yields CASSLGAGGSSYEQYF.

This chain joins TRBV6-1 and TRBJ1-4; no reliable D call. V lost 6 bases to trimming and J lost 7 bases, with 12 bases between them. The CDR3 runs 13 residues. In germline, CDR1 is MNHNS, CDR2 SASEGT. The CDR3 loop is CASRTQTSEKLFF. The CDR3 DNA is TGTGCCAGCAGGACTCAGACTTCTGAAAAACTGTTTTTT.

The chain links TRBV3-1 (or the pseudogene TRBV3-2) to TRBJ1-2; TRBD1 agrees at 7 bases. Trimming took 3 bases from V and 6 from J; bases not matched to a gene: 4. Per the germline V gene, CDR1 is LGHDT and CDR2 is YNNKEL (reference sequence). The length of the CDR3 is 13 residues. The CDR3 nucleotides are TGTGCCAGCAGCCAGGGGACAGTAAATGGCTACACCTTC. This sequence encodes CASSQGTVNGYTF.

The chain carries TRBV7-9 and TRBJ1-2; D perhaps matches TRBD1 (5 bases). This CDR3 comprises 16 residues. Trimming pared 10 bases from V and 4 bases from J, leaving 25 bases between. The V gene's germline CDR1 is SEHNR and CDR2 FQNEAQ (reference sequence). The CDR3 reads CAIGSSGDSTPYGYTF. The CDR3 coding sequence is TGTGCCATAGGGTCTTCGGGGGACTCAACCCCCTATGGCTACACCTTC.

The V call is TRBV18, the J call TRBJ2-3; D unclear. The V gene lost 3 bases and the J gene lost 5 bases, with 3 bases spanning the gap. Germline V gives CDR1 KGHSH, CDR2 LQKENI. CDR3 length: 11 amino acids. The chain's CDR3 is CASSPQDTQYF. Here the CDR3 DNA reads TGTGCCAGCTCACCGCAAGATACGCAGTATTTT.

The chain uses TRBV11-3 and TRBJ1-1; TRBD1 aligns across 7 bases. CDR1 SGHNT and CDR2 YENEEA come from the germline V gene. Trimming removed 5 bases from V and 4 bases from J; junction bases left unmatched: 7. The CDR3 has 14 residues. CDR3 bases: TGTGCCAGCAGCGCGACAGGGTTTGGCACTGAAGCTTTCTTT. Translation: CASSATGFGTEAFF.

The chain combines TRBV30 with TRBJ2-1, with unresolved D. Trimming removed 0 bases from V and 5 bases from J, with 2 bases in between. This CDR3 has 11 residues. Germline loops: CDR1 GTSNPN, CDR2 SVGIG (reference sequence). CDR3 protein: CAWSVHNEQFF. For the CDR3, the DNA is TGTGCCTGGAGTGTACACAATGAGCAGTTCTTC.

The chain combines TRBV9 with TRBJ2-7, with D perhaps assigned TRBD1 or TRBD2 (6 bases each). CDR1 and CDR2 from the germline V gene are SGDLS and YYNGEE. V was pared by 7 bases and J by 4 bases, with 27 bases between. This CDR3 spans 17 amino acids. The CDR3 spells CASASRGHTRRGYEQYF. The CDR3 nucleotides read TGTGCCAGCGCCTCCCGTGGTCACACGCGGAGGGGGTACGAGCAGTACTTC.